The 20 T cell receptor beta chains reported below all come from one sample, sequenced in a study of CD8+ T cells in alopecia areata. cDNA serving as the sequencing template came from extracted, reverse transcribed RNA. Using immunoSEQ multiplex PCR, the repertoire was profiled, and TCRdb retains in-frame clones only, with some absent. The sample lists roughly 4,200 clones; about 63% were seen once. Sequencing used skin. The receptor set was obtained from a human donor in good health.

The CDR3 sequence: CASSLYDENTEAFF. The CDR3 nucleotides are TGTGCCAGCAGCTTATACGACGAGAACACTGAAGCTTTCTTT. The chain employs TRBV7-9 and TRBJ1-1; D ambiguous. The V end lost 2 bases, the J end lost 1 base, and 8 bases lay between the germline ends. Germline V gene sequence: CDR1 SEHNR, CDR2 FQNEAQ (reference sequence). CDR3 length equals 14 residues.

The rearrangement joins TRBV5-1 to TRBJ2-7, with a weak D call TRBD1 (6 bases). CDR3 length: 14 residues. Germline-derived CDR1 and CDR2 are SGHRS and YFSETQ. V dropped 9 bases and J dropped 6 bases, with 22 bases sitting between them. CDR3 nucleotide sequence: TGCGCCAATGGCCGGAACAGGGAGTTCTTCGAGCAGTACTTC. Translated: CANGRNREFFEQYF.

The V gene is TRBV2, the J gene TRBJ2-1; possible D gene TRBD2, 5 bases. With 0 bases removed from V and 6 bases from J, the gap between germline ends came to 9 bases. Per the germline V gene, CDR1 is SNHLY and CDR2 is FYNNEI. The CDR3 runs 14 residues. This CDR3 reads CASSEAASINEQFF. The CDR3, as DNA: TGTGCCAGCAGTGAAGCGGCTAGCATCAATGAGCAGTTCTTC. Together with reference TRBV2 and TRBJ2-1, the CDR3 gives the full variable domain: EPEVTQTPSHQVTQMGQEVILRCVPISNHLYFYWYRQILGQKVEFLVSFYNNEISEKSEIFDDQFSVERPDGSNFTLKIRSTKLEDSAMYFCASSEAASINEQFFGPGTRLTVL.

The chain employs TRBV29-1 and TRBJ1-2; D gene unclear. Trimming took 6 bases from V and 6 from J, leaving 8 bases between them. This CDR3 contains 10 residues. CDR1 and CDR2 from the germline V gene are SQVTM and ANQGSEA. CDR3 nucleotide sequence: TGCAGCGTCTCAAAGGATGGCTACACCTTC. Translation gives CSVSKDGYTF.

In this sample, this clone turned up a few times. This chain connects TRBV6-5 to TRBJ1-5; possible D gene TRBD1, 5 bases. Germline V gene sequence: CDR1 MNHEY, CDR2 SVGAGI. This CDR3 has 13 amino acids. Trimming removed 6 bases at V and 4 bases at J, with 10 bases between. Here the CDR3 reads CASRLGVNQPQHF. The CDR3, as DNA: TGTGCCAGCAGACTGGGGGTTAATCAGCCCCAGCATTTT.

This chain joins TRBV18 and TRBJ1-5; possible D gene TRBD1, 6 bases. The CDR3 totals 17 residues. The V end was cut by 3 bases, the J end by 4 bases, with 19 bases between. Per the germline V gene, CDR1 is KGHSH and CDR2 is LQKENI. The CDR3 nucleotides read TGTGCCAGCTCACCCTCACCGAAGGGGGGGATTAATCAGCCCCAGCATTTT. Encoded protein: CASSPSPKGGINQPQHF.

This rearrangement joins TRBV7-8 to TRBJ2-7, with TRBD2 as a possible D gene (6 bases). The CDR3 spans 14 residues. V was trimmed by 3 bases and J by 1 base, leaving 10 bases between them. In germline, CDR1 is SGHVS, CDR2 FQNEAQ. In DNA, the CDR3 is TGTGCCAGCAGCTTTGGTAGCGGTTCCTACGAGCAGTACTTC. Its translation is CASSFGSGSYEQYF.

The chain combines TRBV25-1 with TRBJ2-5, with 8 bases aligning to TRBD2. The CDR3 totals 14 residues. CDR1 is MGHDK and CDR2 is SYGVNS in the germline V gene. V shed 6 bases, J shed 12 bases, and the junction held 15 bases outside the gene matches. The CDR3 DNA sequence: TGTGCCAGCAGGGGCCCAGGAAGCGGGGGCAATAAGTACTTC. Amino acids: CASRGPGSGGNKYF.

By share, this clone counts as large. The V call is TRBV5-6, the J call TRBJ2-7; no reliable D call. This CDR3 spans 12 amino acids. From germline, CDR1 is SGHDT and CDR2 YYEEEE. V was clipped by 2 bases and J by 9 bases, with 12 bases between them. CDR3 loop: CASSFSARGQYF. The DNA of the CDR3 is TGTGCCAGCAGCTTTTCGGCAAGAGGGCAGTACTTC. The entire variable domain, with the rest obtained from reference TRBV5-6 and TRBJ2-7, is as follows: DAGVTQSPTHLIKTRGQQVTLRCSPKSGHDTVSWYQQALGQGPQFIFQYYEEEERQRGNFPDRFSGHQFPNYSSELNVNALLLGDSALYLCASSFSARGQYFGPGTRLTVT.

This rearrangement joins TRBV18 to TRBJ2-1; no clear D gene. The germline CDR1 and CDR2 sequences are KGHSH and LQKENI. V lost 6 bases and J 1 base, leaving 16 bases between the germline ends. CDR3 size: 16 residues. The CDR3 bases are TGTGCCAGCTCCCCCGGTACCCAGCGTTCCTACAATGAGCAGTTCTTC. It encodes CASSPGTQRSYNEQFF. Full variable domain (missing parts from reference TRBV18 and TRBJ2-1): NAGVMQNPRHLVRRRGQEARLRCSPMKGHSHVYWYRQLPEEGLKFMVYLQKENIIDESGMPKERFSAEFPKEGPSILRIQQVVRGDSAAYFCASSPGTQRSYNEQFFGPGTRLTVL.

The CDR3 sequence: CASGTGRPQHF. CDR3 in DNA: TGTGCCAGCGGGACAGGGCGTCCCCAGCATTTT. The rearrangement uses TRBV6-1 and TRBJ1-5; the match to TRBD1 covers 9 bases. Per germline, CDR1 MNHNS and CDR2 SASEGT. J lost 10 bases, V lost 8 bases, and 3 bases had no gene match. CDR3 length: 11 amino acids.

A word on this clone: At one of its ends the junction is not consistent with the germline gene, which may arise from a read error. The V and J genes are TRBV7-3 and TRBJ2-1; TRBD1 or TRBD2 may be the D gene (7 bases each). The CDR3 spans 15 residues. Germline V gives CDR1 SGHTA, CDR2 FQGTGA. The CDR3 DNA reads TGTGCCAGCAGCTCGGCAGGGGGGGCCTACAATGAACAGTTCTTC. It specifies CASSSAGGAYNEQFF.

V and J are TRBV5-4 and TRBJ2-2, with D maybe TRBD2 (6 bases). Trimming removed 1 base at V and 17 bases at J, with 15 bases between. The CDR3 has 12 amino acids. In germline, CDR1 is SGHNT, CDR2 YYREEE (reference sequence). The CDR3 spells CASSLPFGTLFF. In nucleotides, the CDR3 is TGTGCCAGCAGCTTGCCTTTCGGGACTCTCTTTTTT.

This chain connects TRBV27 to TRBJ1-5; no definite D call. Trimming cost V 6 bases and J 1 base, with 10 bases left between them. The CDR3 totals 14 residues. Germline lookup yields CDR1 MNHEY and CDR2 SMNVEV (reference sequence). In DNA, the CDR3 is TGTGCCAGCAGCCCCCCTTCGAGCAATCAGCCCCAGCATTTT. It translates to CASSPPSSNQPQHF.

This clone appeared a few times. The gene calls are TRBV5-6 and TRBJ1-2; 7 positions agree with TRBD1. Germline V CDR1 and CDR2: SGHDT, YYEEEE. The V gene end was trimmed by 4 bases and the J gene end by 8 bases; junction bases not matched to a gene: 14. The CDR3 sequence is 15 residues long. CDR3 in amino acids: CASSQGTALNRGYTF. CDR3 nucleotide sequence: TGTGCCAGCAGCCAGGGGACAGCTCTTAACCGGGGCTACACCTTC.

The chain has TRBV4-1 and TRBJ2-1; 8 nucleotides match TRBD2. Unmatched junction bases numbered 13, after V lost 5 bases and J lost 7 bases. The CDR3 spans 16 residues. Germline CDR1 reads MGHRA; CDR2 reads YSYEKL. Here the CDR3 reads CASSSYAGGSGNEQFF. The CDR3 region has the DNA TGCGCCAGCAGCTCTTACGCGGGAGGTTCGGGGAATGAGCAGTTCTTC.

This clone occurred a few times. The V gene is TRBV11-1, the J gene TRBJ2-7; 7 nucleotides align to TRBD1. The CDR3 runs 14 residues. Germline V lookup: CDR1 SGHAT, CDR2 FQDESV (reference sequence). Trimming cost V 5 bases and J 4 bases; bases outside gene matches: 8. The CDR3 protein is CASSPTGNRYEQYF. The CDR3 coding sequence is TGTGCCAGCAGCCCGACAGGGAATAGGTACGAGCAGTACTTC. Combining the CDR3 with reference TRBV11-1 and TRBJ2-7 gives the whole variable domain EAEVAQSPRYKITEKSQAVAFWCDPISGHATLYWYRQILGQGPELLVQFQDESVVDDSQLPKDRFSAERLKGVDSTLKIQPAELGDSAMYLCASSPTGNRYEQYFGPGTRLTVT.

V usage is TRBV4-1 and J usage is TRBJ2-7, with TRBD2 matching over 8 bases. The J segment lost 0 bases and the V segment lost 1 base, leaving 5 bases of the junction unmatched. This CDR3 has 16 residues. Looked up from germline, CDR1 is MGHRA and CDR2 is YSYEKL. In DNA, the CDR3 is TGCGCCAGCAGCCAAGGAAATAGCGGGAACTCCTACGAGCAGTACTTC. Its translation: CASSQGNSGNSYEQYF.

The chain links TRBV6-5 to TRBJ1-6; possibly TRBD1 for D (5 bases). Trimming removed 0 bases at V and 8 bases at J, with 11 bases between. The CDR3 is 15 residues long. CDR1 and CDR2 from the germline V gene are MNHEY and SVGAGI. This CDR3 is CASSYSTGEDSPLHF. The DNA of the CDR3 is TGTGCCAGCAGTTACTCGACGGGGGAGGATTCACCCCTCCACTTT.

The chain carries TRBV27 and TRBJ2-1; D unresolved. CDR3 length: 12 residues. Trimming took 8 bases from V and 8 from J, leaving 13 bases between them. CDR1 is MNHEY and CDR2 is SMNVEV in the germline V gene (reference sequence). The CDR3 loop reads CASGRIVDEQFF. CDR3 bases: TGTGCCAGCGGAAGAATTGTCGATGAGCAGTTCTTC.